This passage covers 16 T cell receptor beta chains from one sample sequenced in a study of blood T cell repertoires in COVID-19. The method was immunoSEQ multiplex PCR; TCRdb's version includes in-frame clones alone and lacks a portion of them. Of about 430,000 clones listed, roughly 90% were seen once; the top ten hold roughly 0.76%. The sequencing input was peripheral blood. The receptors here all came from a man aged 18-30 years with COVID-19, enrolled during active disease.

The chain employs TRBV5-4 and TRBJ2-5, with 11 nucleotides matching TRBD2. Per germline, CDR1 SGHNT and CDR2 YYREEE (reference sequence). The CDR3 is 16 residues long. Trimming removed 5 bases from V and 5 bases from J; junction bases left unmatched: 11. CDR3 loop: CASRPSSGRLGETQYF. The CDR3 DNA sequence: TGTGCCAGCAGACCTTCTAGCGGGAGGCTGGGTGAGACCCAGTACTTC.

This clone was seen more than once but under ten times. The chain combines TRBV19 with TRBJ1-6; D remains unclear. V lost 4 bases and J 6 bases, leaving 13 bases between the germline ends. From germline, CDR1 is LNHDA and CDR2 SQIVND (reference sequence). The CDR3 sequence is 15 residues long. DNA of the CDR3: TGTGCCAGTAGTAATGATGCAGGATCTAATTCACCCCTCCACTTT. Translation: CASSNDAGSNSPLHF.

The chain combines TRBV3-1 (or the pseudogene TRBV3-2) with TRBJ2-2; D might be TRBD2 (5 bases). This CDR3 comprises 13 residues. Trimming left V 4 bases short and J 6 bases short, with 9 bases between. Germline CDR1 and CDR2: LGHDT and YNNKEL (reference sequence). CDR3 DNA sequence: TGTGCCAGCAGCCTAGGAGGCCCCGGGGAGCTGTTTTTT. It is translated as CASSLGGPGELFF.

The rearrangement joins TRBV18 to TRBJ1-1, with 9 nucleotides matching TRBD1. V shed 3 bases, J shed 4 bases, and the junction held 9 bases outside the gene matches. CDR3 length equals 16 residues. Per the germline V gene, CDR1 is KGHSH and CDR2 is LQKENI. The CDR3, as DNA: TGTGCCAGCTCACCCCTCCCCGACAGGGGGGGCACTGAAGCTTTCTTT. Its translation: CASSPLPDRGGTEAFF.

The V gene is TRBV20-1, the J gene TRBJ2-7; D might be TRBD1 (6 bases). The CDR3 runs to 13 residues. Germline V lookup: CDR1 DFQATT, CDR2 SNEGSKA (reference sequence). V was clipped by 3 bases and J by 7 bases, with 16 bases between them. CDR3 loop: CSASAARGWEQYF. The CDR3 DNA is TGCAGTGCTAGTGCGGCAAGGGGGTGGGAGCAGTACTTC.

This clone has a handful of counts. V and J are TRBV6-5 and TRBJ1-1; perhaps TRBD1 as D (5 bases). This CDR3 has 12 amino acids. V gave up 6 bases and J gave up 11 bases, with 16 bases separating them. Looked up from germline, CDR1 is MNHEY and CDR2 is SVGAGI. CDR3 loop: CASRQYQGSAFF. The CDR3 DNA sequence: TGTGCCAGCAGGCAATACCAGGGAAGCGCTTTCTTT.

The CDR3 nucleotides are TGTGCCAGCAGCCCGGGACAGCCCGTGCAGTTCTTC. Encoded protein: CASSPGQPVQFF. The gene calls are TRBV12-3 or TRBV12-4 and TRBJ2-1, with TRBD1 matching over 7 bases. J was trimmed by 12 bases and V by 6 bases; bases with no gene match: 8. There are 12 residues in the CDR3.

This clone was found once. Different DNA sequences within this sample yield the same CDR3. The chain couples TRBV7-9 to TRBJ2-5; D is undetermined. CDR3 length: 14 residues. The ends were cut back, 1 base at V and 1 base at J, with 7 bases in the middle. From germline, CDR1 is SEHNR and CDR2 FQNEAQ (reference sequence). The chain's CDR3 is CASSLGSIQETQYF. The CDR3 DNA is TGTGCCAGCAGCTTAGGTAGTATCCAAGAGACCCAGTACTTC.

The gene calls are TRBV29-1 and TRBJ2-3; 13 nucleotides align to TRBD2. Trimming removed 3 bases from V and 1 base from J; junction bases left unmatched: 7. The CDR3 is made up of 17 amino acids. Germline values: CDR1 SQVTM, CDR2 ANQGSEA. The CDR3 region has the DNA TGCAGCGTTGAGGGACTAGCGGGGAGGGTTGGCACAGATACGCAGTATTTT. Protein product: CSVEGLAGRVGTDTQYF.

The chain uses TRBV9 and TRBJ1-1, with 9 bases fitting TRBD1. J gave up 5 bases and V 6 bases, and 8 bases lay outside the gene matches. The CDR3 has 14 amino acids. The germline CDR1 and CDR2 sequences are SGDLS and YYNGEE. The CDR3 DNA reads as TGTGCCAGCAACCGGGGACAGGGATCAACTGAAGCTTTCTTT. Its protein is CASNRGQGSTEAFF.

The CDR3 nucleotides read TGTGCCAGCACCACTCATGGGGGGTACAATGAGCAGTTCTTC. Its protein is CASTTHGGYNEQFF. The V gene is TRBV28, the J gene TRBJ2-1, with D possibly matching TRBD2 (6 bases). Trimming cost V 7 bases and J 4 bases, with 14 bases left between them. This CDR3 is built from 14 residues. Germline values: CDR1 MDHEN, CDR2 SYDVKM.

The chain employs TRBV5-1 and TRBJ2-6; 8 bases are a match to TRBD1. CDR1 and CDR2 (germline): SGHRS, YFSETQ. V lost 4 bases, J lost 0 bases, and 12 bases stayed unmatched. This CDR3 is built from 19 residues. CDR3 nucleotide sequence: TGCGCCAGCAGCCCGAAGGCAGGGGGCCTGAGCTCTGGGGCCAACGTCCTGACTTTC. It specifies CASSPKAGGLSSGANVLTF.

This chain uses TRBV6-6 with TRBJ1-4; 9 bases are a match to TRBD1. The CDR3 runs 15 residues. Germline-derived CDR1 and CDR2 are MNHNY and SVGAGI (reference sequence). Trimming took 0 bases from V and 8 from J; bases not matched to a gene: 4. The CDR3 loop reads CASSYSGTGQEKLFF. In nucleotides, the CDR3 is TGTGCCAGCAGTTACTCAGGGACAGGGCAGGAAAAACTGTTTTTT.

This clone has just one count. The V call is TRBV7-8, the J call TRBJ2-3, with 9 bases lining up with TRBD2. The CDR3 length is 16 residues. V was pared by 5 bases and J by 3 bases, with 9 bases of the junction left unmatched. Germline values: CDR1 SGHVS, CDR2 FQNEAQ. The DNA of the CDR3 is TGTGCCAGCAGCCCCTTGGCGGGGGGGAAAACAGATACGCAGTATTTT. Protein: CASSPLAGGKTDTQYF.

The CDR3 DNA reads as TGTGCCAGCACCGGGACAGGGGTAGATACGCAGTATTTT. Its translation: CASTGTGVDTQYF. The rearrangement links TRBV5-6 to TRBJ2-3, with 10 bases fitting TRBD1. The trim removed 6 bases at V and 5 bases at J, leaving 3 bases unmatched. Germline V gene sequence: CDR1 SGHDT, CDR2 YYEEEE. There are 13 residues in the CDR3.

This rearrangement joins TRBV15 to TRBJ2-2; 9 bases fit TRBD1. The CDR3 is made up of 17 amino acids. Trimming took 4 bases from V and 1 from J; bases not matched to a gene: 7. Germline V lookup: CDR1 LNHNV, CDR2 YYDKDF (reference sequence). The CDR3 region is CATSTSPGQGNTGELFF. The CDR3 nucleotides read TGTGCCACCAGCACATCCCCGGGACAGGGGAACACCGGGGAGCTGTTTTTT.